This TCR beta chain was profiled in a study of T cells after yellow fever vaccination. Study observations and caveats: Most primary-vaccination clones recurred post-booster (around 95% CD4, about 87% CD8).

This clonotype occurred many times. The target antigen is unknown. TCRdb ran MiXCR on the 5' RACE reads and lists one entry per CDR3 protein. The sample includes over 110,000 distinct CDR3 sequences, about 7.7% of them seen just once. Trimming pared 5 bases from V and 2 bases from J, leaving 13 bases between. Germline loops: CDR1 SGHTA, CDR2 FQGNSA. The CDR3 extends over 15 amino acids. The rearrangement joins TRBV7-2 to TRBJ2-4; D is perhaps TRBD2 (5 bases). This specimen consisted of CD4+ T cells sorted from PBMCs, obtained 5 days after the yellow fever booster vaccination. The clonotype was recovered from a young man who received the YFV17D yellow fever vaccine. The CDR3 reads CASSRPGKSKNIQYF. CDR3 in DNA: TGTGCCAGCAGCCGCCCCGGGAAGTCCAAAAACATTCAGTACTTC.